A selection of T cell receptor beta chains follows, all from one sample in a study of cytomegalovirus exposure and HLA in healthy donors. Libraries were prepared by immunoSEQ multiplex PCR; TCRdb keeps only in-frame clonotypes and omits some of them. The data contain around 160,000 clones, approximately 90% of them seen just once; the ten biggest clones take up just under 3%. Sequencing was done on a sample of PBMCs. The receptors shown here come from a man aged 18 to 29 in good health and CMV-seronegative. Both conserved end residues are part of each CDR3. D genes are given only for firm matches. Rows give clone size only sometimes, using once, few, many, or a class for an expanded clone.

v_call	j_call	d_call	clone_size	cdr3_aa	cdr3_nt
TRBV27	TRBJ1-2	TRBD1	once	CASSFRTGGGIYGYTF	TGTGCCAGCAGTTTCCGGACAGGGGGGGGTATCTATGGCTACACCTTC
TRBV5-8	TRBJ1-2	NA	once	CASSLASYFGYTF	TGTGCCAGCAGCTTGGCCAGTTATTTTGGCTACACCTTC
TRBV4-1	TRBJ2-3	TRBD2	once	CASSQGSGRLKVDTQYF	TGCGCCAGCAGCCAAGGTAGCGGGAGGTTGAAAGTGGATACGCAGTATTTT
TRBV4-1	TRBJ2-2	NA	NA	CASSAPWGAFDTGELFF	TGCGCCAGCAGCGCACCCTGGGGAGCCTTTGACACCGGGGAGCTGTTTTTT
TRBV7-6	TRBJ2-2	NA	NA	CASSFRRENTGELFF	TGTGCCAGCAGCTTTAGGCGGGAGAACACCGGGGAGCTGTTTTTT
TRBV4-1	TRBJ1-2	NA	NA	CASSQATQGIYGYTF	TGCGCCAGCAGCCAAGCGACCCAGGGCATCTATGGCTACACCTTC
TRBV28	TRBJ1-5	TRBD1	NA	CASSPDRGWDGQPQHF	TGTGCCAGCAGTCCCGACAGGGGGTGGGACGGTCAGCCCCAGCATTTT
TRBV27	TRBJ2-3	TRBD2	NA	CASSLAGTSGRDTQYF	TGTGCCAGCAGTTTAGCTGGGACTAGCGGTCGAGATACGCAGTATTTT
TRBV7-2	TRBJ2-1	TRBD2	NA	CASSLGLAGARRAEQFF	TGTGCCAGCAGCTTAGGACTAGCGGGAGCACGCCGCGCTGAGCAGTTCTTC
TRBV5-8	TRBJ2-3	NA	NA	CASSLSQSTDTQYF	TGTGCCAGCAGCTTGAGTCAGAGCACAGATACGCAGTATTTT
TRBV5-1	TRBJ1-2	TRBD1	NA	CASSLDPSQGGYGYTF	TGCGCCAGCAGCTTGGACCCTAGTCAGGGGGGATATGGCTACACCTTC
TRBV10-3	TRBJ2-3	TRBD2	NA	CATGGGGTDTQYF	TGTGCCACGGGCGGGGGAGGAACAGATACGCAGTATTTT
TRBV5-4	TRBJ2-7	TRBD2	once	CASSLGLAGDYEQYF	TGTGCCAGCAGCTTGGGACTAGCGGGAGACTACGAGCAGTACTTC
TRBV9	TRBJ1-1	NA	NA	CASSPWPSGQNTEAFF	TGTGCCAGCAGCCCTTGGCCCTCCGGACAGAACACTGAAGCTTTCTTT
TRBV28	TRBJ1-1	NA	NA	CASSLTGNTEAFF	TGTGCCAGCAGTTTGACAGGGAACACTGAAGCTTTCTTT
TRBV9	TRBJ1-2	TRBD1	NA	CASSPQGVDGGYTF	TGTGCCAGCAGCCCACAGGGGGTTGACGGTGGCTACACCTTC
TRBV7-2	TRBJ2-7	NA	once	CASSLDRDTYEQYF	TGTGCCAGCAGCCTCGACAGAGATACCTACGAGCAGTACTTC
TRBV5-4	TRBJ2-1	TRBD2	NA	CASSLGLAGEYNEQFF	TGTGCCAGCAGCTTGGGACTAGCGGGGGAATACAATGAGCAGTTCTTC
TRBV6-1	TRBJ2-1	NA	NA	CATRGASYNEQFF	TGTGCCACTCGGGGTGCCTCCTACAATGAGCAGTTCTTC
TRBV6-5	TRBJ1-1	NA	NA	CASTKQPDRNTEAFF	TGTGCCAGCACCAAACAACCGGACAGGAACACTGAAGCTTTCTTT
TRBV6-5	TRBJ1-3	NA	NA	CASSFGHSGNTIYF	TGTGCCAGCAGTTTTGGACACTCTGGAAACACCATATATTTT
TRBV23-1	TRBJ1-1	NA	NA	CASSHPDSPRLHLEAFF	TGCGCCAGCAGTCATCCCGACAGTCCTCGGTTACACTTGGAAGCTTTCTTT
TRBV27	TRBJ1-2	NA	NA	CASSFQGAGGYTF	TGTGCCAGCAGTTTCCAGGGCGCAGGGGGCTACACCTTC
TRBV28	TRBJ2-4	NA	NA	CASSLSSGDRAKNIQYF	TGTGCCAGCAGTTTAAGTTCGGGGGATCGGGCCAAAAACATTCAGTACTTC
TRBV30	TRBJ1-2	NA	NA	CAWTIGSYGYTF	TGTGCCTGGACAATCGGGAGCTATGGCTACACCTTC
TRBV7-9	TRBJ2-1	NA	NA	CASSRNEQFF	TGTGCCAGCAGCCGGAATGAGCAGTTCTTC
TRBV7-2	TRBJ1-2	TRBD1	NA	CASSDGTGGVGLHYGYTF	TGTGCCAGCAGCGACGGGACAGGGGGCGTAGGGTTGCACTATGGCTACACCTTC
TRBV6-1	TRBJ1-1	NA	NA	CASSKEGDTEAFF	TGTGCCAGCAGTAAAGAAGGGGACACTGAAGCTTTCTTT
TRBV27	TRBJ1-4	TRBD1	NA	CASSPRTGGEKLFF	TGTGCCAGCAGCCCCCGGACAGGGGGTGAAAAACTGTTTTTT
TRBV15	TRBJ1-1	NA	NA	CATSRERGTEAFF	TGTGCCACCAGCAGAGAACGAGGAACTGAAGCTTTCTTT
TRBV5-4	TRBJ2-1	NA	NA	CASLYGNEQFF	TGTGCCAGCTTGTACGGCAATGAGCAGTTCTTC
TRBV28	TRBJ2-3	NA	NA	CASSSDSTSDTQYF	TGTGCCAGCAGTTCCGACAGTACCTCAGATACGCAGTATTTT
TRBV10-2	TRBJ1-3	NA	NA	CASRGRTSGNTIYF	TGCGCCAGCAGAGGGAGGACATCTGGAAACACCATATATTTT
TRBV6-5	TRBJ1-5	NA	NA	CASSYSSVQPQHF	TGTGCCAGCAGTTACTCGAGCGTACAGCCCCAGCATTTT
TRBV4-1	TRBJ2-1	NA	NA	CASSQSRGSNEQFF	TGCGCCAGCAGCCAAAGCCGGGGGAGCAATGAGCAGTTCTTC
TRBV4-3	TRBJ2-7	TRBD2	NA	CASSQGLSGSSYEQYF	TGCGCCAGCAGCCAAGGCCTTAGCGGGAGCTCCTACGAGCAGTACTTC
TRBV10-2	TRBJ2-7	NA	NA	CASSESLATYEQYF	TGCGCCAGCAGTGAGTCTCTAGCGACCTACGAGCAGTACTTC